Presented here are 6 T cell receptor beta chains from one specimen sequenced in a study of neurological immune-mediated disorders. From the 5' RACE reads, TCRdb called clonotypes with MiXCR, one entry per CDR3 protein. Of approximately 77,000 distinct CDR3 sequences listed, about 9.5% are singletons. The material sequenced was PBMCs. These receptors came from a man aged 45 to 65 in good health.

This clonotype was observed many times. The rearrangement uses TRBV5-1 and TRBJ2-1, with D perhaps matching TRBD1 (6 bases). The V end was cut by 5 bases, the J end by 0 bases, with 15 bases between. Germline V gene data show CDR1 as SGHRS and CDR2 as YFSETQ. This CDR3 comprises 16 residues. For the CDR3, the DNA is TGCGCCAGCAGACTATACCAGGGGAGCTCCTACAATGAGCAGTTCTTC. Protein product: CASRLYQGSSYNEQFF.

This rearrangement joins TRBV20-1 to TRBJ2-5; 10 bases map to TRBD2. The CDR3 runs 18 residues. Germline CDR1 is DFQATT and CDR2 is SNEGSKA (reference sequence). V lost 3 bases and J lost 0; bases outside the gene matches: 13. The CDR3 spells CSASTSGAKIGYQETQYF. CDR3 nucleotides: TGCAGTGCTAGTACTAGCGGGGCCAAAATAGGGTACCAAGAGACCCAGTACTTC.

This clonotype was recorded many times. The chain employs TRBV7-9 and TRBJ2-3; 8 bases fit TRBD1. Germline-derived CDR1 and CDR2 are SEHNR and FQNEAQ (reference sequence). CDR3 length: 14 amino acids. The junction had 6 bases not matched to a gene; V was cut back by 6 bases and J by 4 bases. CDR3 region: CASRGDRGADTQYF. CDR3 nucleotides: TGTGCCAGCAGGGGAGACAGGGGCGCAGATACGCAGTATTTT.

This clonotype was seen ten or more times. The chain employs TRBV29-1 and TRBJ2-7; D is tentatively TRBD1 or TRBD2 (7 bases each). The CDR3 has 14 residues. The germline CDR1 and CDR2 sequences are SQVTM and ANQGSEA. The V gene lost 7 bases and the J gene lost 0 bases, with 16 bases spanning the gap. The CDR3 reads CSASGRGGSYEQYF. The CDR3 region has the DNA TGCAGCGCCTCGGGCAGGGGGGGCTCCTACGAGCAGTACTTC.

There are many counts of this clonotype. This chain joins TRBV6-2 or TRBV6-3 and TRBJ2-7; 13 bases fit TRBD2. J was trimmed by 0 bases and V by 5 bases; bases with no gene match: 7. This CDR3 is built from 17 residues. The germline V gene encodes CDR1 MNHEY and CDR2 SVGEGT. The DNA of the CDR3 is TGTGCCAGCAGTCAGCCGGGACTAGCGGGGCCCTCCTACGAGCAGTACTTC. The encoded protein is CASSQPGLAGPSYEQYF.

This clonotype appeared many times. The chain carries TRBV20-1 and TRBJ2-7; 10 bases agree with TRBD1. The germline V gene encodes CDR1 DFQATT and CDR2 SNEGSKA (reference sequence). The length of the CDR3 is 15 residues. The ends lost 3 bases at V and 7 bases at J; junction bases unmatched: 12. In DNA, the CDR3 is TGCAGTGCTAGTGAATCCGGGACAGGGGCCCAGGAGCAGTACTTC. Protein: CSASESGTGAQEQYF.